The next 22 T cell receptor beta chains were all read from a single sample in a study of T cells in localized non-small cell lung cancer. Clones were sequenced by immunoSEQ multiplex PCR, and TCRdb holds only the in-frame ones, with some missing. Counted here are approximately 52,000 clones, roughly 80% occurring once; the ten biggest clones make up about a sixth. The sequencing used peripheral blood, collected before any cancer treatment. These receptor sequences come from a man aged 35-69 years with stage I squamous cell lung carcinoma.

This clone was seen a few times. Here the CDR3 reads CSVEDLGDGYTF. The CDR3 region has the DNA TGCAGCGTTGAAGATTTGGGGGACGGCTACACCTTC. V and J are TRBV29-1 and TRBJ1-2; tentatively, D is TRBD1 (5 bases). CDR1 SQVTM and CDR2 ANQGSEA come from the germline V gene. CDR3 size: 12 residues. Trimming left V 0 bases short and J 8 bases short, with 10 bases between. Together with reference TRBV29-1 and TRBJ1-2, the CDR3 gives the full variable domain: SAVISQKPSRDICQRGTSLTIQCQVDSQVTMMFWYRQQPGQSLTLIATANQGSEATYESGFVIDKFPISRPNLTFSTLTVSNMSPEDSSIYLCSVEDLGDGYTFGSGTRLTVV.

This clone has a single count. V usage is TRBV14 and J usage is TRBJ1-2; 8 bases are a match to TRBD1. The trim removed 2 bases at V and 4 bases at J, leaving 3 bases unmatched. The germline gives CDR1 SGHDN, CDR2 FVKESK. The CDR3 is 14 amino acids. The CDR3 nucleotides read TGTGCCAGCAGCCAAAACACAGGGGGCTATGGCTACACCTTC. This sequence encodes CASSQNTGGYGYTF.

The chain couples TRBV7-2 to TRBJ2-7; D call uncertain. Germline V CDR1 and CDR2: SGHTA, FQGNSA. Trimming removed 1 base from V and 7 bases from J, with 8 bases in between. The CDR3 runs to 12 residues. The CDR3 sequence: CASSLVGLEQYF. CDR3 bases: TGTGCCAGCAGCTTAGTCGGCCTGGAGCAGTACTTC.

The V call is TRBV7-2, the J call TRBJ2-3, with 14 nucleotides matching TRBD2. CDR3 length: 16 residues. In germline, CDR1 is SGHTA, CDR2 FQGNSA. The V and J ends lost 4 bases and 7 bases, in that order; junction bases with no gene match: 7. The CDR3 loop reads CASSSRLAGGRNTQYF. DNA of the CDR3: TGTGCCAGCAGCTCTCGACTAGCGGGGGGGAGAAATACGCAGTATTTT.

This clone was found a few times. The genes are TRBV7-9 and TRBJ1-5; TRBD1 might be the D (6 bases). V was clipped by 4 bases and J by 7 bases, with 11 bases between them. This CDR3 comprises 13 residues. In germline, CDR1 is SEHNR, CDR2 FQNEAQ (reference sequence). This chain's CDR3 is CASSSGVRQPQHF. In DNA, the CDR3 is TGTGCCAGCAGCTCAGGGGTAAGGCAGCCCCAGCATTTT.

A few counts support this clone. The rearrangement joins TRBV2 to TRBJ2-1; D may be TRBD1 (6 bases). V was trimmed by 2 bases and J by 7 bases, leaving 12 bases between them. The length of the CDR3 is 14 residues. Germline values: CDR1 SNHLY, CDR2 FYNNEI. The CDR3: CASSEYRARNEQFF. CDR3 in DNA: TGTGCCAGCAGTGAATACAGGGCTCGGAATGAGCAGTTCTTC.

V gene TRBV18 combines with J gene TRBJ2-5; D is possibly TRBD1 (6 bases). Between the trimmed V and J ends, which lost 4 bases and 3 bases, there was a span of 12 bases. The CDR3 is made up of 14 amino acids. Germline assignment: CDR1 KGHSH and CDR2 LQKENI. The CDR3 spells CASSQSGQKETQYF. The CDR3 bases are TGTGCCAGCTCACAATCGGGACAAAAAGAGACCCAGTACTTC.

V usage is TRBV5-6 and J usage is TRBJ2-7; D ambiguous. The germline V and J ends were trimmed by 0 bases and 0 bases, with 7 bases remaining between them. The length of the CDR3 is 14 residues. CDR1 is SGHDT and CDR2 is YYEEEE in the germline V gene. CDR3 region: CASSLATSSYEQYF. The CDR3 DNA reads TGTGCCAGCAGCTTGGCCACAAGCTCCTACGAGCAGTACTTC.

The J gene is TRBJ1-1, the V gene TRBV5-1; no clear D. The CDR3 sequence is 13 residues long. Germline V gene data show CDR1 as SGHRS and CDR2 as YFSETQ. V gave up 4 bases and J gave up 0 bases, with 7 bases separating them. The CDR3 DNA reads as TGCGCCAGCAGCCCGGGAATGAACACTGAAGCTTTCTTT. Translation gives CASSPGMNTEAFF. Full variable domain (missing parts from reference TRBV5-1 and TRBJ1-1): KAGVTQTPRYLIKTRGQQVTLSCSPISGHRSVSWYQQTPGQGLQFLFEYFSETQRNKGNFPGRFSGRQFSNSRSEMNVSTLELGDSALYLCASSPGMNTEAFFGQGTRLTVV.

The rearrangement uses TRBV29-1 and TRBJ1-3; D not certain. Trimming pared 6 bases from V and 3 bases from J, leaving 6 bases between. This CDR3 has 11 amino acids. In germline, CDR1 is SQVTM, CDR2 ANQGSEA. Written as DNA, the CDR3 is TGCAGCGTCGCCTTTGGAAACACCATATATTTT. This gives the protein CSVAFGNTIYF.

V usage is TRBV19 and J usage is TRBJ1-2; 7 nucleotides align to TRBD1. V lost 6 bases, J lost 2 bases, and 12 bases stayed unmatched. CDR1 LNHDA and CDR2 SQIVND come from the germline V gene (reference sequence). The CDR3 totals 16 residues. For the CDR3, the DNA is TGTGCCAGTAGCCCTCGGTTGGACAGGCGCAACTATGGCTACACCTTC. Its translation: CASSPRLDRRNYGYTF.

This clone was seen more than once but under ten times. The V gene is TRBV29-1, the J gene TRBJ2-1; D not resolved. V was clipped by 3 bases and J by 2 bases, with 14 bases between them. The CDR3 spans 15 residues. Germline V gene sequence: CDR1 SQVTM, CDR2 ANQGSEA. CDR3 protein: CSVEPTSGPYNEQFF. The CDR3 nucleotides read TGCAGCGTTGAGCCGACAAGTGGCCCCTACAATGAGCAGTTCTTC.

The chain carries TRBV6-1 and TRBJ2-3; the D is unclear. Germline CDR1 reads MNHNS; CDR2 reads SASEGT. V gave up 7 bases and J gave up 1 base, with 9 bases separating them. The CDR3 sequence is 13 residues long. The CDR3 reads CASIYRGTDTQYF. In nucleotides, the CDR3 is TGTGCCAGCATCTACCGCGGCACAGATACGCAGTATTTT.

The chain is built from TRBV19 and TRBJ1-1; TRBD1 might be the D (6 bases). Trimming removed 9 bases from V and 1 base from J, with 15 bases in between. The CDR3 spans 14 residues. The germline CDR1 and CDR2 sequences are LNHDA and SQIVND (reference sequence). The CDR3 loop reads CASSHRVGNTEAFF. The CDR3 DNA sequence: TGTGCCAGCTCTCACAGGGTAGGGAACACTGAAGCTTTCTTT.

CDR3 region: CAYKTGNNYGYTF. The CDR3 DNA follows: TGTGCCTACAAGACAGGGAATAACTATGGCTACACCTTC. The J gene is TRBJ1-2, the V gene TRBV2; 7 positions agree with TRBD1. V trimming: 11 bases; J trimming: 1 base; junction bases outside the gene matches: 7. This CDR3 is 13 amino acids long. Germline assignment: CDR1 SNHLY and CDR2 FYNNEI.

The rearrangement joins TRBV11-2 to TRBJ1-6; 8 bases align to TRBD1. V gave up 3 bases and J gave up 5 bases; unmatched junction bases: 3. Germline-derived CDR1 and CDR2 are SGHAT and FQNNGV. This CDR3 has 15 amino acids. This CDR3 is CASSFTGGNNSPLHF. CDR3 in DNA: TGTGCCAGCAGCTTCACAGGGGGTAATAATTCACCCCTCCACTTT.

V gene TRBV29-1 combines with J gene TRBJ1-2, with D tentatively TRBD1 (5 bases). The CDR3 consists of 11 residues. CDR1 is SQVTM and CDR2 is ANQGSEA in the germline V gene. The V gene lost 6 bases and the J gene lost 4 bases, with 9 bases spanning the gap. In nucleotides, the CDR3 is TGCAGCGTAATGGGGGGCTATGGCTACACCTTC. It is translated as CSVMGGYGYTF.

The rearrangement uses TRBV10-1 and TRBJ2-5; the D gene is possibly TRBD1 (6 bases). Germline CDR1 WNHNN, CDR2 SYGVQD (reference sequence). Trimming removed 5 bases from V and 7 bases from J, with 17 bases in between. This CDR3 contains 14 residues. CDR3 protein: CASSPNTGPGTQYF. DNA for the CDR3: TGCGCCAGCAGTCCCAATACAGGGCCGGGGACCCAGTACTTC.

The chain is built from TRBV30 and TRBJ2-5, with D uncertain. Trimming removed 3 bases from V and 2 bases from J, with 16 bases in between. The CDR3 is 15 residues long. The V gene's germline CDR1 is GTSNPN and CDR2 SVGIG (reference sequence). The CDR3 spells CAWSGGGPSQETQYF. The CDR3 DNA is TGTGCCTGGAGCGGTGGCGGTCCTTCACAAGAGACCCAGTACTTC.

Notes on this clone: An end of the junction does not agree with germline; a read error may underlie this. V usage is TRBV10-1 and J usage is TRBJ2-1, with TRBD2 matching 11 bases. CDR3 length equals 11 residues. Germline V gene data show CDR1 as WNHNN and CDR2 as SYGVQD (reference sequence). DNA of the CDR3: TGCGCCAGTGTAGCGGGGGGGCGTTTCGTCTTC. Its protein is CASVAGGRFVF.

This rearrangement joins TRBV28 to TRBJ2-1; 8 bases fit TRBD2. Germline-derived CDR1 and CDR2 are MDHEN and SYDVKM. Losses at the gene ends were 5 bases for V and 7 bases for J; bases not matched to a gene: 13. This CDR3 has 16 residues. CDR3 nucleotide sequence: TGTGCCAGCAGTCCCGCCTCTCGGACTAGCACGAATGAGCAGTTCTTC. Translation gives CASSPASRTSTNEQFF.

This chain joins TRBV5-4 and TRBJ2-3; TRBD2 aligns across 11 bases. Germline V lookup: CDR1 SGHNT, CDR2 YYREEE (reference sequence). This CDR3 comprises 17 residues. J gave up 2 bases and V 2 bases, and 7 bases lay outside the gene matches. The CDR3 DNA sequence: TGTGCCAGCAGCTTCCAGGGACTAGCGGATCACACAGATACGCAGTATTTT. Amino acids: CASSFQGLADHTDTQYF.